This entry lists 7 T cell receptor beta chains sequenced from one sample in a study of blood T cell repertoires in COVID-19. Measured with immunoSEQ multiplex PCR; TCRdb has only the in-frame clones, and not every one. The table includes roughly 150,000 clones, about 80% detected once. Sequencing was performed on peripheral blood. The receptors were sampled from a man between 65 and 80 years old with active or convalescent COVID-19.

The V gene is TRBV23-1, the J gene TRBJ2-1, with TRBD2 matching 13 bases. TRBV23-1 belongs to the ORF category, with a function that is uncertain. The CDR3 spans 18 residues. V lost 4 bases, J lost 6 bases, and 12 bases stayed unmatched. The CDR3 DNA is TGCGCCAGCAGTCCTACTCCCGGTGGGACTAGCGGGACCAATGAGCAGTTCTTC. It is translated as CASSPTPGGTSGTNEQFF.

The V gene is TRBV4-3, the J gene TRBJ2-1; 8 bases map to TRBD1. Germline trimming cut 4 bases from V and 9 bases from J; bases unmatched to any gene: 5. The V gene's germline CDR1 is LGHNA and CDR2 YSLEER. The CDR3 covers 13 residues. The DNA for the CDR3 is TGCGCCAGCAGCCGCCTGGACAGGGTTGAGCAGTTCTTC. Amino acids: CASSRLDRVEQFF.

In this sample, this clone turned up once. The rearrangement uses TRBV9 and TRBJ2-7; 8 bases match TRBD1. Per germline, CDR1 SGDLS and CDR2 YYNGEE. The CDR3 is 14 residues long. The V segment lost 4 bases and the J segment 3 bases; nucleotides outside the gene matches: 6. CDR3 nucleotides: TGTGCCAGCAGCCTCCGGACAGGGTTCTACGAGCAGTACTTC. This translates into CASSLRTGFYEQYF.

V usage is TRBV7-2 and J usage is TRBJ2-7; D is uncertain. Per germline, CDR1 SGHTA and CDR2 FQGNSA. CDR3 size: 15 residues. Trimming pared 8 bases from V and 6 bases from J, leaving 23 bases between. CDR3 protein: CASGTDSAGMFEQYF. The DNA for the CDR3 is TGTGCCAGCGGAACCGACTCCGCCGGTATGTTCGAGCAGTACTTC. Looking up the rest from reference TRBV7-2 and TRBJ2-7 gives the full variable domain: GAGVSQSPSNKVTEKGKDVELRCDPISGHTALYWYRQSLGQGLEFLIYFQGNSAPDKSGLPSDRFSAERTGGSVSTLTIQRTQQEDSAVYLCASGTDSAGMFEQYFGPGTRLTVT.

The V call is TRBV3-1 (or the pseudogene TRBV3-2), the J call TRBJ2-2; 9 bases agree with TRBD1. Germline CDR1 reads LGHDT; CDR2 reads YNNKEL (reference sequence). The CDR3 is made up of 19 amino acids. V lost 0 bases and J lost 5; bases outside the gene matches: 13. As DNA, the CDR3 is TGTGCCAGCAGCCAAGAGCTACCACAGGGGGCTGGGAGAACCGGGGAGCTGTTTTTT. It codes for CASSQELPQGAGRTGELFF.

The chain joins TRBV6-5 to TRBJ2-7; 9 bases are a match to TRBD2. The CDR3 totals 15 residues. The junction had 8 bases not matched to a gene; V was cut back by 5 bases and J by 3 bases. Germline V gene lookup returns CDR1 MNHEY and CDR2 SVGAGI. This CDR3 reads CASSPLSGSDYEQYF. For the CDR3, the DNA is TGTGCCAGCAGTCCTCTTAGCGGGAGTGACTACGAGCAGTACTTC.

This chain links TRBV9 with TRBJ1-1, with a weak D call TRBD1 (5 bases). Germline V CDR1 and CDR2: SGDLS, YYNGEE. The CDR3 has 13 residues. The V gene lost 4 bases and the J gene lost 7 bases, with 14 bases spanning the gap. The CDR3 loop reads CASSPTGGGEAFF. The DNA of the CDR3 is TGTGCCAGCAGCCCAACGGGCGGGGGTGAAGCTTTCTTT.